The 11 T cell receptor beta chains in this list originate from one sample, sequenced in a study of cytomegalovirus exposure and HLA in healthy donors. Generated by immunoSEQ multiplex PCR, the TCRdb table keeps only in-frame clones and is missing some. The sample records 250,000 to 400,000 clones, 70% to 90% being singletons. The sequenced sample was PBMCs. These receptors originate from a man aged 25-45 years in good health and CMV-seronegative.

CDR3: CASSIMTGRYSNQPQHF. CDR3 coding DNA: TGTGCCAGTAGTATCATGACAGGGCGATATAGCAATCAGCCCCAGCATTTT. This chain links TRBV19 with TRBJ1-5; TRBD1 aligns across 7 bases. This CDR3 is built from 17 residues. Germline V CDR1 and CDR2: LNHDA, SQIVND (reference sequence). The V segment lost 3 bases and the J segment 0 bases; nucleotides outside the gene matches: 8.

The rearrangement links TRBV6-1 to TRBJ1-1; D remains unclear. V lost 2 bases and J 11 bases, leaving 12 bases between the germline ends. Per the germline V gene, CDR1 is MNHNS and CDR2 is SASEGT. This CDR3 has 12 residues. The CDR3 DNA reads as TGTGCCAGCAGTGAAAGGGAGTGGTCGGCTTTCTTT. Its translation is CASSEREWSAFF.

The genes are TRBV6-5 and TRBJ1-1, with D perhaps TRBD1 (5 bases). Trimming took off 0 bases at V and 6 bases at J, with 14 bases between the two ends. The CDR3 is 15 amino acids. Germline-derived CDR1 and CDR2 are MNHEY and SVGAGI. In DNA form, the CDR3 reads TGTGCCAGCAGTTACTCCGGCAGGGTTTTTCCTGAAGCTTTCTTT. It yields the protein CASSYSGRVFPEAFF.

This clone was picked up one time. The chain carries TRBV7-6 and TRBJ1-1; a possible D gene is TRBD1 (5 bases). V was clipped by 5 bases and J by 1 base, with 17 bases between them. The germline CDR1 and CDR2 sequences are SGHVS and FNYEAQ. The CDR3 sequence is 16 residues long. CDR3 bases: TGTGCCAGCAGCCCGTATTCCGGGACTGGGAACACTGAAGCTTTCTTT. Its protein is CASSPYSGTGNTEAFF.

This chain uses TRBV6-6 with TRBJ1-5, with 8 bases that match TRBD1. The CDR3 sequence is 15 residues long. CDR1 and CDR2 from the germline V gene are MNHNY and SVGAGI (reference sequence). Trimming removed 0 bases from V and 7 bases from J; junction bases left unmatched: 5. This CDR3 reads CASSYSAGGRQPQHF. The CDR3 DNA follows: TGTGCCAGCAGTTACTCGGCAGGGGGCCGACAGCCCCAGCATTTT.

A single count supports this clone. The CDR3 is CASSVGYAGYEQYF. The DNA of the CDR3 is TGTGCCAGCAGCGTAGGATACGCGGGCTACGAGCAGTACTTC. The V call is TRBV9, the J call TRBJ2-7; D is possibly TRBD2 (5 bases). The CDR3 runs 14 residues. Trimming took 0 bases from V and 3 from J, leaving 10 bases between them. Germline CDR1 and CDR2: SGDLS and YYNGEE.

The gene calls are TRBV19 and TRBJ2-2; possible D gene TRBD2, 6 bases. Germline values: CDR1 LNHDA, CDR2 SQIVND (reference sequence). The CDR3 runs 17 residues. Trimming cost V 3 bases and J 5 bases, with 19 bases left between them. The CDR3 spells CASSIEYGVGRTGELFF. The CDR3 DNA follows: TGTGCCAGTAGTATTGAGTACGGGGTAGGGAGGACCGGGGAGCTGTTTTTT.

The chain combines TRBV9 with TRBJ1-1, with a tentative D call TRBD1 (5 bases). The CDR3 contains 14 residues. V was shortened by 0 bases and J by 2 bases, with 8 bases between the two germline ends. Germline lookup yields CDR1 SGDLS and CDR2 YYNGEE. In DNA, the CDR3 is TGTGCCAGCAGCGTAGGGACATTCAACACTGAAGCTTTCTTT. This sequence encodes CASSVGTFNTEAFF.

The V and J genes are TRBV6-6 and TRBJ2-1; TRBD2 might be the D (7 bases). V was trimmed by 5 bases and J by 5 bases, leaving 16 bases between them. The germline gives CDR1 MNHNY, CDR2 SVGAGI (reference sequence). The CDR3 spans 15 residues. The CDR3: CASSPGGGPDNEQFF. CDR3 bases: TGTGCCAGCAGTCCTGGGGGGGGCCCCGACAATGAGCAGTTCTTC.

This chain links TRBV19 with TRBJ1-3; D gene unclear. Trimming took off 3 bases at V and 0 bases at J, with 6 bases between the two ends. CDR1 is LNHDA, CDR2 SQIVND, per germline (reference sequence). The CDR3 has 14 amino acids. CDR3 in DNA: TGTGCCAGTAGTATCGCGGTCTCTGGAAACACCATATATTTT. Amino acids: CASSIAVSGNTIYF.

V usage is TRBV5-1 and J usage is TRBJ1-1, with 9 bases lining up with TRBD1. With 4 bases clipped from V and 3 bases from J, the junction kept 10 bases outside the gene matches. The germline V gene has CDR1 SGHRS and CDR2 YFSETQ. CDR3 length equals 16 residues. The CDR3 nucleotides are TGCGCCAGCAGCGGCGGGACAGGGTCCTTGGACACTGAAGCTTTCTTT. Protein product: CASSGGTGSLDTEAFF.